The 30 T cell receptor beta chains listed next were all sequenced from one sample in a study of response to subunit inactivated influenza vaccine. TCRdb redid the calling of the RT-PCR reads with MiXCR, one entry per CDR3 protein. Among 650,000 to 800,000 distinct CDR3 sequences, 11% to 15% were seen once, and the ten largest hold approximately 6.5%. Sequencing used PBMCs from blood, obtained about 14 days before vaccination. The receptors come from a man aged 45-65 years who received an inactivated influenza vaccine.

In this sample, this clonotype turned up many times. The chain recombines TRBV5-1 with TRBJ2-5; 8 bases match TRBD2. V gave up 3 bases and J gave up 5 bases; unmatched junction bases: 12. The germline V gene encodes CDR1 SGHRS and CDR2 YFSETQ. This CDR3 has 16 residues. The CDR3 region is CASSSPSGGRRETQYF. CDR3 DNA: TGCGCCAGCAGCTCCCCTTCGGGGGGGCGCAGGGAGACCCAGTACTTC.

This clonotype was detected many times. The V and J genes are TRBV20-1 and TRBJ2-7; 8 bases are a match to TRBD2. V lost 5 bases, J lost 4 bases, and 7 bases stayed unmatched. The germline V gene has CDR1 DFQATT and CDR2 SNEGSKA (reference sequence). The CDR3 consists of 13 residues. CDR3 loop: CSAGARGGYEQYF. The CDR3, as DNA: TGCAGTGCTGGCGCCCGGGGGGGTTACGAGCAGTACTTC.

This clonotype was counted between two and nine times. The chain joins TRBV28 to TRBJ1-3, with D possibly being TRBD1 (6 bases). The CDR3 loop spans 16 amino acids. V was clipped by 1 base and J by 0 bases, with 10 bases between them. Germline V gene sequence: CDR1 MDHEN, CDR2 SYDVKM. The CDR3 protein is CASSLYQGHSGNTIYF. DNA of the CDR3: TGTGCCAGCAGTTTATACCAGGGACACTCTGGAAACACCATATATTTT.

The V call is TRBV4-3, the J call TRBJ2-3; TRBD2 matches at 9 bases. This CDR3 comprises 17 residues. The V segment lost 4 bases and the J segment 11 bases; nucleotides outside the gene matches: 19. CDR1 and CDR2 (germline): LGHNA, YSLEER. CDR3: CASSRGVASGKLNQQYF. Written as DNA, the CDR3 is TGCGCCAGCAGCCGCGGGGTGGCTAGCGGGAAATTGAACCAGCAGTATTTT.

This chain joins TRBV9 and TRBJ2-2, with 7 bases lining up with TRBD1. Trimming removed 0 bases from V and 5 bases from J; junction bases left unmatched: 4. The CDR3 runs to 15 residues. Germline assignment: CDR1 SGDLS and CDR2 YYNGEE. CDR3 DNA: TGTGCCAGCAGCGTAGCTACAGGGGAAACCGGGGAGCTGTTTTTT. It is translated as CASSVATGETGELFF.

The rearrangement links TRBV29-1 to TRBJ1-1, with 11 bases matching TRBD1. The CDR3 contains 15 residues. Germline assignment: CDR1 SQVTM and CDR2 ANQGSEA. With V trimmed by 2 bases and J by 4 bases, 6 bases remained unmatched. This CDR3 reads CSVERVGTGGTEAFF. Written as DNA, the CDR3 is TGCAGCGTTGAAAGGGTCGGGACAGGGGGCACTGAAGCTTTCTTT.

Worth noting for this clonotype: Mismatch with germline at one junction end may stem from a read error. The chain has TRBV9 and TRBJ1-2, with D unclear. Germline V gives CDR1 SGDLS, CDR2 YYNGEE. The CDR3 covers 13 residues. In nucleotides, the CDR3 is TGTGCCAGCAGCGTAACGGGCAACTATGGCTGCACCTTC. Amino acids: CASSVTGNYGCTF.

The V and J genes are TRBV20-1 and TRBJ1-5, with unresolved D. Germline CDR1 DFQATT, CDR2 SNEGSKA (reference sequence). This CDR3 is 16 amino acids long. V lost 5 bases and J lost 4, with 21 bases in between. The CDR3 reads CSASTISTERNQPQHF. Written as DNA, the CDR3 is TGCAGTGCTTCCACAATATCGACGGAACGAAATCAGCCCCAGCATTTT.

In regard to this clonotype: This clone may be a read error of a much larger clone one base away. CDR3 in amino acids: CASGRGRVLGNEQFF. The CDR3 region has the DNA TGCGCCAGCGGCAGAGGACGGGTCCTGGGCAATGAGCAGTTCTTC. The V call is TRBV5-1, the J call TRBJ2-1; no firm D call. This CDR3 region has 15 residues. V shed 7 bases and J shed 6 bases, with 20 bases lying between them. CDR1 and CDR2 (germline): SGHRS, YFSETQ.

This clonotype turned up a few times. V and J are TRBV20-1 and TRBJ2-1, with 10 bases identical to TRBD1. The germline CDR1 and CDR2 sequences are DFQATT and SNEGSKA (reference sequence). The CDR3 contains 15 residues. V trimming: 6 bases; J trimming: 3 bases; junction bases outside the gene matches: 8. The CDR3 DNA follows: TGCAGTGCCGCCGGGACAGGGGTTTTCTACAATGAGCAGTTCTTC. Its protein product is CSAAGTGVFYNEQFF.

The genes are TRBV11-2 and TRBJ2-1; 11 bases align to TRBD2. The CDR3 consists of 15 residues. Germline V gene lookup returns CDR1 SGHAT and CDR2 FQNNGV. With 2 bases clipped from V and 10 bases from J, the junction kept 7 bases outside the gene matches. The CDR3 sequence is CASSLFLAGGGEQFF. The CDR3 region has the DNA TGTGCCAGCAGCTTATTTCTAGCGGGAGGAGGGGAGCAGTTCTTC.

This clonotype has a handful of counts. This sequence joins TRBV7-2 and TRBJ2-7, with 9 bases lining up with TRBD1. V trimming: 8 bases; J trimming: 3 bases; junction bases outside the gene matches: 5. Germline V CDR1 and CDR2: SGHTA, FQGNSA. This CDR3 is built from 13 residues. The CDR3 region is CASGGQGNYEQYF. The CDR3 DNA reads as TGTGCCAGCGGAGGACAGGGGAACTACGAGCAGTACTTC.

There are many counts of this clonotype. The chain carries TRBV12-3 or TRBV12-4 and TRBJ2-7; TRBD1 or TRBD2 may be the D gene (5 bases each). V was clipped by 2 bases and J by 2 bases, with 13 bases between them. CDR3 length: 15 amino acids. This chain's CDR3 is CASSLRGAGTYEQYF. CDR3 DNA sequence: TGTGCCAGCAGTTTACGAGGGGCTGGCACCTACGAGCAGTACTTC.

This clonotype was observed a few times. The V and J genes are TRBV20-1 and TRBJ2-7; 8 positions match TRBD2. The trim removed 5 bases at V and 6 bases at J, leaving 6 bases unmatched. The CDR3 length is 12 residues. Germline loops: CDR1 DFQATT, CDR2 SNEGSKA (reference sequence). The CDR3 bases are TGCAGTGCTCCCGGGACTAGTGTCGAGCAGTACTTC. It encodes CSAPGTSVEQYF.

This chain uses TRBV20-1 with TRBJ2-7, with D possibly TRBD2 on 5 matching bases. The CDR3 has 16 amino acids. Trimming removed 0 bases from V and 2 bases from J, with 17 bases in between. Germline-derived CDR1 and CDR2 are DFQATT and SNEGSKA (reference sequence). CDR3 sequence: CSARESLAAGPYEQYF. The CDR3 region has the DNA TGCAGTGCTAGAGAATCTCTGGCGGCGGGCCCCTACGAGCAGTACTTC.

V is TRBV11-2 and J is TRBJ2-7, with D perhaps TRBD2 (5 bases). Trimming shortened V by 5 bases and J by 0 bases, and 23 bases separated the two germline ends. The CDR3 is made up of 18 amino acids. Germline values: CDR1 SGHAT, CDR2 FQNNGV. The CDR3 here is CASSRRSSGLLNSYEQYF. Written as DNA, the CDR3 is TGTGCCAGCAGCAGAAGGTCATCAGGACTCCTAAACTCCTACGAGCAGTACTTC.

This clonotype was seen ten or more times. This sequence joins TRBV2 and TRBJ2-5; TRBD2 agrees at 9 bases. V shed 6 bases, J shed 1 base, and the junction held 6 bases outside the gene matches. Per the germline V gene, CDR1 is SNHLY and CDR2 is FYNNEI. The CDR3 runs to 15 residues. The CDR3 DNA reads as TGTGCCAGCAGGAAGGCTAGCGGGATCCAAGAGACCCAGTACTTC. This translates into CASRKASGIQETQYF. Supplemented by reference TRBV2 and TRBJ2-5, the full variable domain reads EPEVTQTPSHQVTQMGQEVILRCVPISNHLYFYWYRQILGQKVEFLVSFYNNEISEKSEIFDDQFSVERPDGSNFTLKIRSTKLEDSAMYFCASRKASGIQETQYFGPGTRLLVL.

This clonotype was seen many times. The gene calls are TRBV7-2 and TRBJ2-2; D remains unclear. Germline V gives CDR1 SGHTA, CDR2 FQGNSA. The CDR3 consists of 15 residues. V lost 3 bases to trimming and J lost 5 bases, with 13 bases between them. The CDR3 region is CASSLDPLLTGELFF. The DNA of the CDR3 is TGTGCCAGCAGCTTGGACCCTTTACTAACCGGGGAGCTGTTTTTT.

The chain has TRBV4-1 and TRBJ2-5; D is unclear. The ends were cut back, 0 bases at V and 9 bases at J, with 17 bases in the middle. From germline, CDR1 is MGHRA and CDR2 YSYEKL. CDR3 size: 15 residues. The CDR3 DNA reads as TGCGCCAGCAGCCAAGATTACGGCCGCCGTGGGGCCCAGTACTTC. As protein: CASSQDYGRRGAQYF.

This chain joins TRBV12-3 or TRBV12-4 and TRBJ1-5; 7 positions agree with TRBD1. This CDR3 is 15 amino acids long. V shed 6 bases, J shed 4 bases, and the junction held 9 bases outside the gene matches. The CDR3 nucleotides are TGTGCCAGCAGACGTACGACAGGGAGAAATCAGCCCCAGCATTTT. It specifies CASRRTTGRNQPQHF.

This clonotype has just a few counts. The chain joins TRBV20-1 to TRBJ1-5; possibly TRBD1 for D (5 bases). The CDR3 consists of 12 residues. V gave up 6 bases and J gave up 3 bases, with 9 bases separating them. Looked up from germline, CDR1 is DFQATT and CDR2 is SNEGSKA (reference sequence). DNA for the CDR3: TGCAGTGCAAGGGACCTCAATCAGCCCCAGCATTTT. Protein: CSARDLNQPQHF.

This chain connects TRBV25-1 to TRBJ1-2; 7 bases fit TRBD1. The germline V gene encodes CDR1 MGHDK and CDR2 SYGVNS. With V trimmed by 2 bases and J by 4 bases, 4 bases remained unmatched. The CDR3 has 14 amino acids. The CDR3 region is CASSEGQGVYGYTF. The CDR3 nucleotides are TGTGCCAGCAGTGAAGGCCAGGGGGTCTATGGCTACACCTTC.

This clonotype has at least ten counts. The junction departs from the called germline gene at one end, perhaps through a read error. The chain joins TRBV12-3 or TRBV12-4 to TRBJ1-3; D not resolved. The CDR3 totals 15 residues. The CDR3 DNA reads as TGTGCCAGCAGCTTAGGGCCGGGTTCTGGAAACACCATATATTTT. Its protein product is CASSLGPGSGNTIYF.

There are a few counts of this clonotype. The V gene is TRBV4-3, the J gene TRBJ2-7; 9 bases line up with TRBD1. Germline V CDR1 and CDR2: LGHNA, YSLEER. The CDR3 sequence is 16 residues long. The J segment lost 5 bases and the V segment lost 1 base, leaving 9 bases of the junction unmatched. CDR3 in DNA: TGCGCCAGCAGCCAAGCCTCTGGACAGGGGTACCACGAGCAGTACTTC. This gives the protein CASSQASGQGYHEQYF.

This clonotype was picked up a small number of times. The CDR3 bases are TGTGCCACCGTGGACAGTTCTCTCTACAATGAGCAGTTCTTC. Translating it yields CATVDSSLYNEQFF. The chain carries TRBV15 and TRBJ2-1, with D perhaps TRBD1 (6 bases). Per germline, CDR1 LNHNV and CDR2 YYDKDF (reference sequence). This CDR3 has 14 amino acids. Trimming pared 8 bases from V and 3 bases from J, leaving 14 bases between.

V usage is TRBV3-1 and J usage is TRBJ2-1; 8 bases align to TRBD2. Germline V gene data show CDR1 as LGHDT and CDR2 as YNNKEL (reference sequence). The junction had 14 bases not matched to a gene; V was cut back by 0 bases and J by 10 bases. The CDR3 has 17 amino acids. Here the CDR3 DNA reads TGTGCCAGCAGCCAAGATCCTAGCGGGCAACAACAACAGGAGCAGTTCTTC. It specifies CASSQDPSGQQQQEQFF.

In DNA form, the CDR3 reads TGTGCCAGCAGCCCCTCGGGGGTTTCTTACGAGCAGTACTTC. It specifies CASSPSGVSYEQYF. The chain is built from TRBV7-8 and TRBJ2-7, with a weak D call TRBD2 (6 bases). Germline loops: CDR1 SGHVS, CDR2 FQNEAQ. V was pared by 5 bases and J by 4 bases, with 15 bases between. CDR3 length: 14 amino acids.

The CDR3 protein is CSAPLGGGRETQYF. The CDR3 DNA is TGCAGTGCTCCCCTGGGAGGGGGGAGAGAGACCCAGTACTTC. The chain joins TRBV20-1 to TRBJ2-5, with D maybe TRBD2 (7 bases). V gave up 5 bases and J gave up 4 bases, with 17 bases separating them. In germline, CDR1 is DFQATT, CDR2 SNEGSKA (reference sequence). CDR3 length: 14 amino acids.

The rearrangement uses TRBV29-1 and TRBJ2-1; 11 positions agree with TRBD2. The CDR3 loop spans 14 amino acids. The germline V gene encodes CDR1 SQVTM and CDR2 ANQGSEA. Trimming removed 6 bases from V and 2 bases from J; junction bases left unmatched: 3. The CDR3 DNA follows: TGCAGCGTGGTAGCGGGGGGGCCCTACAATGAGCAGTTCTTC. As protein: CSVVAGGPYNEQFF.

This chain links TRBV11-1 with TRBJ2-5; D call uncertain. Trimming stripped 2 bases from V and 5 bases from J, with 9 bases between. The length of the CDR3 is 13 residues. Germline V CDR1 and CDR2: SGHAT, FQDESV (reference sequence). The CDR3: CASSLSTGETQYF. CDR3 nucleotides: TGTGCCAGCAGCTTATCGACCGGGGAGACCCAGTACTTC.